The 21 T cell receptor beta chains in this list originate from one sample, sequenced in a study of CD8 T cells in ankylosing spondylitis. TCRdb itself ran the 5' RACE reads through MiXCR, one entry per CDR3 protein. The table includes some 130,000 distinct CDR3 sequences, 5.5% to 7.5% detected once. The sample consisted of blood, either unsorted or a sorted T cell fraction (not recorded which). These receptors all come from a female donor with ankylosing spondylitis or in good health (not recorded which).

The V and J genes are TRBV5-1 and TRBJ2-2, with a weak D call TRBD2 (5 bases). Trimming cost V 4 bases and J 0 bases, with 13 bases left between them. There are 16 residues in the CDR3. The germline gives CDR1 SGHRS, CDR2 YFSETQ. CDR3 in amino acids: CASSPVKGANTGELFF. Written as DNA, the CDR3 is TGCGCCAGCAGCCCCGTAAAGGGAGCGAACACCGGGGAGCTGTTTTTT.

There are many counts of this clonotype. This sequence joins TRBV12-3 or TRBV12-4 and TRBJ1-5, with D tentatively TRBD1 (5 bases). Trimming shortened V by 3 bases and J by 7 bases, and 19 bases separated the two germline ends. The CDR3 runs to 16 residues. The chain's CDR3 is CASSFGGSGIGQPQHF. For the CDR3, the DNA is TGTGCCAGCAGTTTCGGGGGAAGTGGCATCGGACAGCCCCAGCATTTT.

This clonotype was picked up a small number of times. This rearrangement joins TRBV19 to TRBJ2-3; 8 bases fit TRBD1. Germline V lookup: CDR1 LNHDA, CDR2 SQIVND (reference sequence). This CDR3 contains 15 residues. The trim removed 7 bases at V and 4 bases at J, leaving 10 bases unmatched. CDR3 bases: TGTGCCAGTACTCCCGGACAGGGCCGATCAGATACGCAGTATTTT. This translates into CASTPGQGRSDTQYF.

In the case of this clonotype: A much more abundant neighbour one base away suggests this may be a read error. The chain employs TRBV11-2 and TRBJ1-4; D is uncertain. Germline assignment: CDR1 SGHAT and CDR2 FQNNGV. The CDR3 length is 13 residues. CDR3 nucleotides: TGTGCCAGCAGGGCAGGTGGTAGTGAAACACTGTTTTTT. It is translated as CASRAGGSETLFF.

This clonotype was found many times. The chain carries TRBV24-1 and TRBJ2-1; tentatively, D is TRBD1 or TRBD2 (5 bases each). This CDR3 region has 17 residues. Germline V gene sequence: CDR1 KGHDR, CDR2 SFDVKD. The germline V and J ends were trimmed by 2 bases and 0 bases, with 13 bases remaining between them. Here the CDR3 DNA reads TGTGCCACCAGTGATTCCGACTCAGGGAGCTCCTACAATGAGCAGTTCTTC. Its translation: CATSDSDSGSSYNEQFF.

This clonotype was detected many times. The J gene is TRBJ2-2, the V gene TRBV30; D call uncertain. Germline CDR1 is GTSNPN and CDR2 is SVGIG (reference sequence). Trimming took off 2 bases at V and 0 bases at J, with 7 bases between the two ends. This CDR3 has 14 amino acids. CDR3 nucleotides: TGTGCCTGGAGTCTGGTAGCGAACACCGGGGAGCTGTTTTTT. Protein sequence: CAWSLVANTGELFF.

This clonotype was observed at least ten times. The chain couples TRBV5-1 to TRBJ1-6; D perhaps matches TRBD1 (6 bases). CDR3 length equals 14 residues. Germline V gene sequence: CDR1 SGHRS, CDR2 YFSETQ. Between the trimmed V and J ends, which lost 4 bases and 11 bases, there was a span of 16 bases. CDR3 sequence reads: CASSDGGGLAPLHF. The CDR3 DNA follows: TGCGCCAGCAGCGATGGTGGGGGGCTAGCACCCCTCCACTTT.

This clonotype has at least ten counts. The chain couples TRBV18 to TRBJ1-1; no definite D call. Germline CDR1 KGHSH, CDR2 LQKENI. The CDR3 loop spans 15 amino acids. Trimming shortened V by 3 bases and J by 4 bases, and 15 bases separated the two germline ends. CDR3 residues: CASSPKTDPGTEAFF. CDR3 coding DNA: TGTGCCAGCTCACCTAAGACCGATCCGGGCACTGAAGCTTTCTTT.

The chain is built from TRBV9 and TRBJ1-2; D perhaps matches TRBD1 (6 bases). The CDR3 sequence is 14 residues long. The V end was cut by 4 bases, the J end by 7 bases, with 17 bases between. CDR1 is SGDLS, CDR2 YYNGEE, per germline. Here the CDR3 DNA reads TGTGCCAGCAGCCCCCCTCTAGGACAGATTGGCTACACCTTC. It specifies CASSPPLGQIGYTF.

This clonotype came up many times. CDR3 sequence: CSASSDLSNALHF. CDR3 DNA: TGCAGTGCTAGCTCGGACCTCTCGAATGCCCTCCACTTT. The chain joins TRBV20-1 to TRBJ1-6; D gene ambiguous. This CDR3 spans 13 amino acids. Trimming left V 3 bases short and J 14 bases short, with 17 bases between. Looked up from germline, CDR1 is DFQATT and CDR2 is SNEGSKA (reference sequence).

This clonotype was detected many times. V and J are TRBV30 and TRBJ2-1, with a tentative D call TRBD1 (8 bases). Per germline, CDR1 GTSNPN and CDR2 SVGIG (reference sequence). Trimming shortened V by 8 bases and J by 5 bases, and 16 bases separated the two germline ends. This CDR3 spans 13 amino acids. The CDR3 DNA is TGTGCCGGTACAGGGGGGGGGAACAATGAGCAGTTCTTC. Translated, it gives CAGTGGGNNEQFF.

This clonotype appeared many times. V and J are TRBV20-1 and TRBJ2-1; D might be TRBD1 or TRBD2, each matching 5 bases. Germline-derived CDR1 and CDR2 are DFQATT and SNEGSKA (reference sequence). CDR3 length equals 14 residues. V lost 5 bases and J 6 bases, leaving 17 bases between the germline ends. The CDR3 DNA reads TGCAGTGCTCTTTTGGGGACCCGGGGCAATGAGCAGTTCTTC. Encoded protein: CSALLGTRGNEQFF.

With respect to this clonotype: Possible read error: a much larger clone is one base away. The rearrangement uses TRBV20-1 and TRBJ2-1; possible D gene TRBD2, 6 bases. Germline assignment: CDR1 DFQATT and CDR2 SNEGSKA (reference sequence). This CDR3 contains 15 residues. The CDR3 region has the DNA TGCAATGCTAGGAGTCTGCGGGGCTCCTACAATGAGCAGTTCTTC. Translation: CNARSLRGSYNEQFF.

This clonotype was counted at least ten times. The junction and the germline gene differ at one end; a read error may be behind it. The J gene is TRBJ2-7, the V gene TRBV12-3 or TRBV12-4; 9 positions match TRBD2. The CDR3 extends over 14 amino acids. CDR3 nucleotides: TGTGCCAGCAGTATAGCGGGGGAGTCCTACGAGCAGTACTTC. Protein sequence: CASSIAGESYEQYF.

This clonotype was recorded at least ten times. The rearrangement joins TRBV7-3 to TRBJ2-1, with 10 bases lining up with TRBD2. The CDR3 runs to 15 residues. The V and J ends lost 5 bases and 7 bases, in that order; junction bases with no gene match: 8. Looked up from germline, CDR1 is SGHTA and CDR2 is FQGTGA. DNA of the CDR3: TGTGCCAGCAGCGATACTAGCGGGGCTGGGAATGAGCAGTTCTTC. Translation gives CASSDTSGAGNEQFF.

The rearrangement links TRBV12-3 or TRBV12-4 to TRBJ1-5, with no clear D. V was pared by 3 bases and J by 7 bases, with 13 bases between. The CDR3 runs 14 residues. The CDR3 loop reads CASSLRGNNQPQHF. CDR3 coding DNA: TGTGCCAGCAGTTTGAGAGGTAACAACCAGCCCCAGCATTTT.

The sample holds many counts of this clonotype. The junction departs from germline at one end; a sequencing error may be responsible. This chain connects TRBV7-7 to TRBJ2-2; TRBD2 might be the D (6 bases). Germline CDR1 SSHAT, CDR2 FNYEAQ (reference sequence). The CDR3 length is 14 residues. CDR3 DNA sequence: TGTGCTAGCAGCCAGGGACTGGGCACCGGGGAGCTGTTTTTT. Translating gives CASSQGLGTGELFF.

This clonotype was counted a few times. The CDR3 bases are TGTGCCAGCAGCCGACAGGGGGTTAACACCGGGGAGCTGTTTTTT. This codes for CASSRQGVNTGELFF. This sequence joins TRBV6-1 and TRBJ2-2; 9 bases align to TRBD1. The length of the CDR3 is 15 residues. Germline lookup yields CDR1 MNHNS and CDR2 SASEGT. The junction had 4 bases not matched to a gene; V was cut back by 6 bases and J by 2 bases.

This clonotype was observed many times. CDR3 nucleotides: TGTGCCATCTCAAGGCAGGGTTGGTGCACCGGGGAGCTGTTTTTT. Its translation: CAISRQGWCTGELFF. V is TRBV21-1 and J is TRBJ2-2; TRBD1 is the table's D call and was not checked against the DNA. TRBV21-1 is a documented pseudogene. The CDR3 spans 15 residues.

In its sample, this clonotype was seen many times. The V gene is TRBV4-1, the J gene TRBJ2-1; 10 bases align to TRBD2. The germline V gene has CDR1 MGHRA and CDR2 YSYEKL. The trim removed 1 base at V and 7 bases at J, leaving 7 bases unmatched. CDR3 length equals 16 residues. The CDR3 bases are TGCGCCAGCAGCCAAGGACGCCTAGCGGGGGAGAATGAGCAGTTCTTC. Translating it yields CASSQGRLAGENEQFF.

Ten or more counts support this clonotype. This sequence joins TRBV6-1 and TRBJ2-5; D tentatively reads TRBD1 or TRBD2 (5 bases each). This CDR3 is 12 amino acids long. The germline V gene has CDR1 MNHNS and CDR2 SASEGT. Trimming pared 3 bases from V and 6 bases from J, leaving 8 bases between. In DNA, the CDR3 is TGTGCCAGCAGTGAGAGGGGTCAGACCCAGTACTTC. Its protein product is CASSERGQTQYF.